Below, 9 T cell receptor beta chains from the same sample are listed, as sequenced in a study of Ad26.COV2.S vaccination and SARS-CoV-2 variants. Repertoires were generated with immunoSEQ multiplex PCR, while TCRdb's copy carries only in-frame clones and drops some. The sample consists of about 350,000 clones, roughly nine tenths of them appearing once. Treatment reported: about 20 received Ad26.COV2.S at low or high dose, single or two shots; several received placebo; per-sample allocation not given. Sampling happened 63 days after the first vaccine or placebo injection. The sequencing used peripheral blood, collected in a trial of Ad26.COV2.S vaccine versus placebo. The receptors stem from a person between 18 and 65 years old who received the Ad26.COV2.S COVID-19 vaccine or a placebo.

The chain couples TRBV11-2 to TRBJ2-7; 10 positions agree with TRBD1. Looked up from germline, CDR1 is SGHAT and CDR2 is FQNNGV. With 6 bases clipped from V and 1 base from J, the junction kept 6 bases outside the gene matches. The CDR3 is 15 amino acids. The DNA of the CDR3 is TGTGCCAGCAGGCCGGGGGGACAGGGGTCCTACGAGCAGTACTTC. Translation gives CASRPGGQGSYEQYF.

The gene calls are TRBV7-8 and TRBJ1-3; D is uncertain. Germline V gene data show CDR1 as SGHVS and CDR2 as FQNEAQ. The CDR3 is made up of 16 amino acids. V was pared by 6 bases and J by 4 bases, with 19 bases between. CDR3 region: CASRSLFPLAGNTIYF. The CDR3 bases are TGTGCCAGCAGATCCCTCTTTCCCTTGGCAGGAAACACCATATATTTT.

The chain employs TRBV7-2 and TRBJ1-2; D may be TRBD1 (5 bases). The CDR3 has 14 amino acids. Trimming removed 2 bases at V and 6 bases at J, with 13 bases between. Germline lookup yields CDR1 SGHTA and CDR2 FQGNSA. This chain's CDR3 is CASSLQGILDGYTF. In DNA form, the CDR3 reads TGTGCCAGCAGCTTACAGGGTATTTTGGATGGCTACACCTTC.

This clone showed up just a few times. J is TRBJ2-7 and V is TRBV4-1; D unclear. This CDR3 has 14 residues. Germline CDR1 and CDR2: MGHRA and YSYEKL. V was shortened by 4 bases and J by 2 bases, with 12 bases between the two germline ends. CDR3 DNA sequence: TGCGCCAGCAGCCGGGGTGGCGGAACCTACGAGCAGTACTTC. This encodes CASSRGGGTYEQYF.

V gene TRBV5-4 combines with J gene TRBJ1-2; 7 bases match TRBD1. CDR1 is SGHNT, CDR2 YYREEE, per germline (reference sequence). V shed 5 bases and J 4 bases; nucleotides not matched to a gene: 5. The CDR3 consists of 13 residues. CDR3 amino acids: CASSLQGSYGYTF. The CDR3 coding sequence is TGTGCCAGCAGTTTACAGGGGAGCTATGGCTACACCTTC.

This clone has ten or more counts. CDR3 in amino acids: CASRTGGRTEAFF. CDR3 nucleotide sequence: TGTGCCAGCAGAACAGGTGGCCGGACTGAAGCTTTCTTT. The rearrangement uses TRBV4-2 and TRBJ1-1; D perhaps matches TRBD1 (5 bases). The CDR3 has 13 amino acids. Germline CDR1 is LGHNA and CDR2 is YNFKEQ. V dropped 6 bases and J dropped 5 bases, with 13 bases sitting between them.

In its sample, this clone was seen a few times. The CDR3 DNA sequence: TGTGCCAGCAGCCAAGACCCGGGACTAGCGCCCGGTGGCCCCTACAATGAGCAGTTCTTC. This sequence encodes CASSQDPGLAPGGPYNEQFF. The rearrangement links TRBV4-2 to TRBJ2-1, with TRBD2 matching 10 bases. The CDR3 extends over 20 amino acids. Trimming removed 0 bases from V and 2 bases from J; junction bases left unmatched: 13. Germline CDR1 LGHNA, CDR2 YNFKEQ.

This chain links TRBV5-4 with TRBJ2-1; D is uncertain. Germline CDR1 reads SGHNT; CDR2 reads YYREEE (reference sequence). Trimming cost V 1 base and J 6 bases, with 8 bases left between them. The CDR3 length is 13 residues. CDR3 coding DNA: TGTGCCAGCAGCTTGTTCCTTGGCAATGAGCAGTTCTTC. It specifies CASSLFLGNEQFF.

As to this clone: The junction departs from germline at one end; a sequencing error may be responsible. The CDR3 sequence: CAWSQTRPGVGGLFF. CDR3 coding DNA: TGTGCCTGGAGCCAAACCCGCCCGGGGGTCGGGGGGCTGTTTTTT. The V gene is TRBV30, the J gene TRBJ2-2, with a weak D call TRBD2 (6 bases). CDR3 length: 15 amino acids. Germline V gene sequence: CDR1 GTSNPN, CDR2 SVGIG (reference sequence).